This T cell receptor (beta chain) derives from a study of shared clonotypes between healthy human individuals. Naive CD8 isolation took CD45RO-negative cells positively selected for CCR7 and excluded terminally differentiated effector memory CD45RA+ cells. Regarding the study as a whole: The study found lower generation probabilities in non-shared clonotypes than in those shared by all four donors. The sharing of about 5% of naive CD4 clonotypes was seen across several donors.

The germline CDR1 and CDR2 sequences are MNHEY and SMNVEV (reference sequence). The CDR3 has 13 amino acids. Between the trimmed V and J ends, which lost 2 bases and 6 bases, there was a span of 10 bases. Details on this clone: What it recognizes is unknown.

In the authors' methods: ImmunoSEQ junction-only sequences lacked quality scores, so their filtering differed. Measured with immunoSEQ multiplex PCR; TCRdb has only the in-frame clones, and not every one. The V and J calls and the clone size are those of that table, but D and trimming were determined from the DNA. The table shows some 2,100,000 clones, with about 92% occurring only once. This sequence joins TRBV27 and TRBJ1-1; D perhaps matches TRBD1 (5 bases). The clonotype comes from a man aged 18 to 30 in good health. Some clones in this sample may be carry-over from other donors' samples. The specimen was naive CD8+ T cells from PBMCs. The CDR3 DNA reads as TGTGCCAGCAGTTTACGGGACGGAGCTGAAGCTTTCTTT. It codes for CASSLRDGAEAFF.